A selection of T cell receptor beta chains follows, all from one sample in a study of cytomegalovirus exposure and HLA in healthy donors. Sequencing was performed with immunoSEQ multiplex PCR; in TCRdb, only in-frame clones are kept and a portion is missing. The table records 100,000 to 120,000 clones, around 63% of them present only once. The sequenced material came from PBMCs. The receptors were sampled from a man aged 25 to 40 in good health and CMV-seronegative. The CDR3 runs from the conserved cysteine through the conserved F or W. A D gene is named only where the DNA matches it firmly. Not all rows give a size; the values are once, few, many and, for expanded clones, a class.

NA NA TRBJ1-1 TRBV29-1 TGCAGCGTCCGAAGGTCACCGGGGGAAGCTTTCTTT CSVRRSPGEAFF
TRBD2 NA TRBJ2-1 TRBV27 TGTGCCAGCAGTACCGGACTAGCGGGAATGGGACAGTTCTTC CASSTGLAGMGQFF
NA once TRBJ1-2 TRBV2 TGTGCCAGCAGTGAATTGGGGGGTTACTATGGCTACACCTTC CASSELGGYYGYTF
NA once TRBJ2-7 TRBV5-4 TGTGCCAGCAGCCCCGGGAGCGACCACCCCTACGAGCAGTACTTC CASSPGSDHPYEQYF
NA NA TRBJ2-5 TRBV28 TGTGCCAGCAGTCCCCCCCAGGGGCGACAAGAGACCCAGTACTTC CASSPPQGRQETQYF
TRBD2 NA TRBJ2-3 TRBV5-1 TGCGCCAGCAGCTCCTCATTAGCGGGGCCGAGGGATACGCAGTATTTT CASSSSLAGPRDTQYF
NA NA TRBJ1-5 TRBV21-1 TGTGCCAGCAGCAAAGCGCGGGGAGCTCAGCCCCAGCATTTT CASSKARGAQPQHF
NA once TRBJ2-5 TRBV29-1 TGCAGCACGGCCGGGGGAGAGACCCAGTACTTC CSTAGGETQYF
NA NA TRBJ2-7 TRBV15 TGTGCCACCAGCAGAGGGAGACTTACAACCTACGAGCAGTACTTC CATSRGRLTTYEQYF
TRBD1 few TRBJ2-6 TRBV18 TGTGCCAGCTCACCCGGACAGGCTGGGGCCAACGTCCTGACTTTC CASSPGQAGANVLTF
NA few TRBJ2-7 TRBV13 TGTGCCAGCAGCTTTAGAGGCAGCTCCTACGAGCAGTACTTC CASSFRGSSYEQYF
NA NA TRBJ1-2 TRBV15 TGTGCCACCAGCAGAGATGGTAGCTATGGCTACACCTTC CATSRDGSYGYTF
TRBD1 NA TRBJ1-1 TRBV11-2 TGTGCCAGCAGCTTACAGGGGGCAAGTGAAGCTTTCTTT CASSLQGASEAFF
TRBD1 NA TRBJ2-7 TRBV18 TGTGCCAGCTCACCGACCACCGGGACAGGGGATTCCTACGAGCAGTACTTC CASSPTTGTGDSYEQYF
NA NA TRBJ1-2 TRBV7-9 TGTGCCAGCAGCCCCCATGGGACTCCCGGGGGCTACACCTTC CASSPHGTPGGYTF
TRBD2 NA TRBJ2-1 TRBV6-4 TGTGCCAGCAGTGACCCGGGACTAGCGGGAGTGAATGAGCAGTTCTTC CASSDPGLAGVNEQFF